This passage covers 23 T cell receptor beta chains from one sample sequenced in a study of cytomegalovirus exposure and HLA in healthy donors. Use of 60 Vbeta and 13 Jbeta primers characterized the PCR. The repertoire was sequenced with immunoSEQ multiplex PCR; TCRdb's copy has only in-frame clones and lacks some. The sample holds fewer than 200,000 clones; almost 80% are singletons and the top ten take roughly 5.8%. The sample was PBMCs. Source of these receptors: a man in his forties or fifties in good health and CMV-seropositive.

The J gene is TRBJ2-5, the V gene TRBV4-1; 8 positions agree with TRBD1. The tail of the sequence fits TRBJ2-7 better, so the J call may be wrong. The CDR3 is 13 residues long. From germline, CDR1 is MGHRA and CDR2 YSYEKL. The CDR3 here is CASRATGDYEQYF. The CDR3 DNA is TGCGCCAGCAGAGCGACAGGGGACTACGAGCAGTACTTC.

This clone turned up a few times. The V and J genes are TRBV13 and TRBJ1-6; D not resolved. Trimming removed 7 bases at V and 9 bases at J, with 13 bases between. The length of the CDR3 is 13 residues. In germline, CDR1 is PRHDT, CDR2 FYEKMQ (reference sequence). CDR3 region: CASMGLGVSPLHF. Written as DNA, the CDR3 is TGTGCCAGCATGGGATTGGGAGTTTCACCCCTCCACTTT.

This clone was seen a single time. This chain connects TRBV6-1 to TRBJ1-5; 12 positions agree with TRBD1. This CDR3 has 15 amino acids. The V gene's germline CDR1 is MNHNS and CDR2 SASEGT. V lost 5 bases to trimming and J lost 6 bases; unmatched junction nucleotides: 5. CDR3: CASSWDRGPGQPQHF. CDR3 in DNA: TGTGCCAGCAGTTGGGACAGGGGGCCGGGTCAGCCCCAGCATTTT.

The CDR3 DNA reads TGTGCCAGTCTTCACTCATCACACACTGAAGCTTTCTTT. Translated: CASLHSSHTEAFF. V is TRBV19 and J is TRBJ1-1, with D hard to call. This CDR3 comprises 13 residues. Germline assignment: CDR1 LNHDA and CDR2 SQIVND (reference sequence). Trimming left V 8 bases short and J 3 bases short, with 13 bases between.

A single count supports this clone. The V gene is TRBV5-1, the J gene TRBJ1-4; D possibly corresponds to TRBD1 (5 bases). Trimming pared 0 bases from V and 4 bases from J, leaving 7 bases between. The CDR3 is 14 residues long. Germline V lookup: CDR1 SGHRS, CDR2 YFSETQ. The CDR3 loop reads CASSLGTNNEKLFF. The DNA of the CDR3 is TGCGCCAGCAGCTTGGGGACAAATAATGAAAAACTGTTTTTT.

This chain connects TRBV5-1 to TRBJ2-1, with 7 bases identical to TRBD2. Germline V gene data show CDR1 as SGHRS and CDR2 as YFSETQ. The V and J ends lost 5 bases and 5 bases, in that order; junction bases with no gene match: 7. CDR3 size: 14 residues. For the CDR3, the DNA is TGCGCCAGCAGTTGGGCGGGAGAAGACAATGAGCAGTTCTTC. Its protein is CASSWAGEDNEQFF.

DNA for the CDR3: TGTGCCAGTAGCTCGACAGCCTTCCACGACGAGCAGTACTTC. Its translation is CASSSTAFHDEQYF. The chain is built from TRBV19 and TRBJ2-7, with D possibly TRBD1 on 5 matching bases. V dropped 6 bases and J dropped 5 bases, with 17 bases sitting between them. The germline V gene encodes CDR1 LNHDA and CDR2 SQIVND (reference sequence). The CDR3 length is 14 residues.

The chain links TRBV6-1 to TRBJ1-1, with D unclear. The ends were cut back, 5 bases at V and 0 bases at J, with 10 bases in the middle. This CDR3 contains 14 residues. The germline V gene has CDR1 MNHNS and CDR2 SASEGT. CDR3 DNA: TGTGCCAGCAGTAATAAGGAGCTGAACACTGAAGCTTTCTTT. Translation gives CASSNKELNTEAFF.

This clone has only a few counts. As DNA, the CDR3 is TGTGCCAGCAGAAGGACTAGCGGGAAGGGTCTTATGTCCGGGGAGCTGTTTTTT. Its translation: CASRRTSGKGLMSGELFF. The J gene is TRBJ2-2, the V gene TRBV7-8, with 12 bases lining up with TRBD2. With 6 bases clipped from V and 6 bases from J, the junction kept 14 bases outside the gene matches. This CDR3 spans 18 amino acids. The V gene's germline CDR1 is SGHVS and CDR2 FQNEAQ. The full variable domain, its missing parts supplied by reference TRBV7-8 and TRBJ2-2, is GAGVSQSPRYKVAKRGQDVALRCDPISGHVSLFWYQQALGQGPEFLTYFQNEAQLDKSGLPSDRFFAERPEGSVSTLKIQRTQQEDSAVYLCASRRTSGKGLMSGELFFGEGSRLTVL.

This chain uses TRBV10-2 with TRBJ1-5; D might be TRBD1 (6 bases). Trimming took off 6 bases at V and 1 base at J, with 10 bases between the two ends. CDR3 length: 14 amino acids. The germline gives CDR1 WSHSY, CDR2 SAAADI. This CDR3 reads CASRQGGSNQPQHF. The CDR3 DNA sequence: TGCGCCAGCAGACAGGGCGGGAGCAATCAGCCCCAGCATTTT.

V gene TRBV28 combines with J gene TRBJ2-3; D is perhaps TRBD1 (5 bases). Germline V CDR1 and CDR2: MDHEN, SYDVKM. This CDR3 is built from 15 residues. Trimming removed 3 bases from V and 2 bases from J, with 12 bases in between. The CDR3 bases are TGTGCCAGCAGTTTTCTGACAGATAACACAGATACGCAGTATTTT. This translates into CASSFLTDNTDTQYF.

The V gene is TRBV27, the J gene TRBJ2-1; 7 bases agree with TRBD2. The length of the CDR3 is 15 residues. Germline CDR1 MNHEY, CDR2 SMNVEV (reference sequence). V gave up 9 bases and J gave up 3 bases; unmatched junction bases: 11. The CDR3 coding sequence is TGTGCCAGTACAGGTGTGGCGGGAGTCTACAATGAGCAGTTCTTC. Its translation is CASTGVAGVYNEQFF.

CDR3 region: CASSQDGGRAWGNNEQFF. CDR3 nucleotides: TGTGCCAGCAGCCAAGATGGAGGTCGGGCATGGGGAAACAATGAGCAGTTCTTC. This sequence joins TRBV4-2 and TRBJ2-1; possible D gene TRBD2, 5 bases. The V gene lost 0 bases and the J gene lost 5 bases, with 20 bases spanning the gap. The CDR3 is 18 residues long. Germline CDR1 and CDR2: LGHNA and YNFKEQ.

CDR3 protein: CATGGRAFGEQFF. In nucleotides, the CDR3 is TGTGCCACAGGCGGGAGGGCATTCGGTGAGCAGTTCTTC. The V call is TRBV27, the J call TRBJ2-1, with TRBD2 matching over 9 bases. The germline V gene has CDR1 MNHEY and CDR2 SMNVEV (reference sequence). V shed 10 bases, J shed 9 bases, and the junction held 10 bases outside the gene matches. The CDR3 runs 13 residues.

V is TRBV9 and J is TRBJ2-7; D call uncertain. Trimming shortened V by 4 bases and J by 0 bases, and 14 bases separated the two germline ends. The CDR3 sequence is 15 residues long. CDR1 SGDLS and CDR2 YYNGEE come from the germline V gene. CDR3 DNA sequence: TGTGCCAGCAGCAAAAATGAGATTCGCTCCTACGAGCAGTACTTC. Its protein is CASSKNEIRSYEQYF.

This clone was observed a single time. The chain combines TRBV18 with TRBJ1-1; 7 bases match TRBD1. This CDR3 comprises 14 residues. Germline CDR1 is KGHSH and CDR2 is LQKENI. With 8 bases clipped from V and 5 bases from J, the junction kept 11 bases outside the gene matches. The CDR3 DNA reads TGTGCCAGCAAGAGAACTACAGGGGATACTGAAGCTTTCTTT. As protein: CASKRTTGDTEAFF.

The rearrangement uses TRBV5-6 and TRBJ2-1, with D possibly being TRBD1 (5 bases). Deletions cut 4 bases from V and 0 bases from J, with 14 bases between. This CDR3 is 16 amino acids long. Germline lookup yields CDR1 SGHDT and CDR2 YYEEEE. CDR3 nucleotide sequence: TGTGCCAGCAGCAGCCGCAGGGTCCTCTCCTACAATGAGCAGTTCTTC. Its protein is CASSSRRVLSYNEQFF.

The chain joins TRBV2 to TRBJ2-5; 8 bases line up with TRBD2. Germline lookup yields CDR1 SNHLY and CDR2 FYNNEI. V shed 8 bases and J 1 base; nucleotides not matched to a gene: 3. CDR3 length: 13 residues. DNA for the CDR3: TGTGCCAGCCTTCTAGCGGGCCAAGAGACCCAGTACTTC. This codes for CASLLAGQETQYF.

V gene TRBV7-2 combines with J gene TRBJ2-1; TRBD2 matches at 10 bases. After removal of 10 bases from V and 3 bases from J, the junction contained 15 bases not matched to a gene. There are 17 residues in the CDR3. Germline-derived CDR1 and CDR2 are SGHTA and FQGNSA. In nucleotides, the CDR3 is TGTGCCACCCAGATAATCTCCGGGACTAGCGTCTACAATGAGCAGTTCTTC. Amino acids: CATQIISGTSVYNEQFF. The whole variable domain, remainder taken from reference TRBV7-2 and TRBJ2-1, is GAGVSQSPSNKVTEKGKDVELRCDPISGHTALYWYRQSLGQGLEFLIYFQGNSAPDKSGLPSDRFSAERTGGSVSTLTIQRTQQEDSAVYLCATQIISGTSVYNEQFFGPGTRLTVL.

This clone came up once. The CDR3 sequence is CASRWTSGRLATDTQYF. The CDR3 nucleotides read TGCGCCAGCCGCTGGACTAGCGGGAGATTGGCCACAGATACGCAGTATTTT. The gene calls are TRBV5-1 and TRBJ2-3; 13 bases align to TRBD2. The junction had 10 bases not matched to a gene; V was cut back by 7 bases and J by 2 bases. The CDR3 spans 17 residues. The germline V gene has CDR1 SGHRS and CDR2 YFSETQ.

The rearrangement links TRBV14 to TRBJ2-7; 8 nucleotides align to TRBD2. The junction had 1 base not matched to a gene; V was cut back by 0 bases and J by 0 bases. Germline loops: CDR1 SGHDN, CDR2 FVKESK. The CDR3 is 15 amino acids. The CDR3 region has the DNA TGTGCCAGCAGCCAAGATCTAGCGGGCTCCTACGAGCAGTACTTC. It encodes CASSQDLAGSYEQYF.

J is TRBJ2-2 and V is TRBV7-6, with TRBD1 matching over 7 bases. The CDR3 contains 16 residues. The germline V gene encodes CDR1 SGHVS and CDR2 FNYEAQ. With 5 bases clipped from V and 3 bases from J, the junction kept 9 bases outside the gene matches. This CDR3 is CASSSQTGLDTGELFF. CDR3 nucleotides: TGTGCCAGCAGCAGTCAGACAGGGTTGGACACCGGGGAGCTGTTTTTT.

V usage is TRBV19 and J usage is TRBJ2-3; D not resolved. V dropped 2 bases and J dropped 0 bases, with 12 bases sitting between them. This CDR3 region has 16 residues. CDR1 LNHDA and CDR2 SQIVND come from the germline V gene (reference sequence). The CDR3 DNA reads TGTGCCAGTAGTATAAGGCGCGGAGCTAGCACAGATACGCAGTATTTT. Translating it yields CASSIRRGASTDTQYF. The whole variable domain, remainder taken from reference TRBV19 and TRBJ2-3, is DGGITQSPKYLFRKEGQNVTLSCEQNLNHDAMYWYRQDPGQGLRLIYYSQIVNDFQKGDIAEGYSVSREKKESFPLTVTSAQKNPTAFYLCASSIRRGASTDTQYFGPGTRLTVL.